This T cell receptor beta chain was observed in a study of spatial heterogeneity in lung cancer. This clonotype was seen at least ten times. Antigen: not known. Study-level results: Counts of expanded intratumoral alpha and beta TCRs tracked tumor mutation counts.

The germline CDR1 and CDR2 sequences are DFQATT and SNEGSKA (reference sequence). The CDR3 has 14 residues. V lost 4 bases, J lost 3 bases, and 5 bases stayed unmatched. Time point given: sample taken at primary tumor resection. TCRdb called the 5' RACE reads again in MiXCR, with one record for every CDR3 protein. The table lists some 13,000 distinct CDR3 sequences, 3% to 4.5% of them singletons, with less than 10% in the top ten. The sample consisted of lung tumor tissue, taken at surgery. The chain joins TRBV20-1 to TRBJ2-7, with 11 bases aligning to TRBD2. The receptor's source is a male donor with early-stage non-small cell lung cancer. CDR3: CSATGTSGYYEQYF. The CDR3 DNA follows: TGCAGTGCTACCGGGACTAGCGGATACTACGAGCAGTACTTC.